This TCR beta chain was identified in a study of cytomegalovirus exposure and HLA in healthy donors. Germline V gene data show CDR1 as SGHVS and CDR2 as FQNEAQ. V was pared by 5 bases and J by 1 base, with 8 bases of the junction left unmatched. CDR3 length: 15 amino acids. PCR employed 60 Vbeta and 13 Jbeta primers. Authors' methods: A later analysis tallied roughly 77 million unique TCR beta chains, around 10 million of them shared. Libraries were prepared by immunoSEQ multiplex PCR; TCRdb keeps only in-frame clonotypes and omits some of them. V, J and clone size reflect that table, while D and trimming were determined from the DNA. The data show fewer than 200,000 clones, about 75% seen once.

Sequenced sample: PBMCs. The chain uses TRBV7-8 and TRBJ2-7; 7 nucleotides line up with TRBD1. This TCR was sampled from a male donor in good health and CMV-seronegative. The CDR3 region is CASSPDRVPSYEQYF. CDR3 DNA: TGTGCCAGCAGCCCCGACAGGGTGCCATCCTACGAGCAGTACTTC.